These 27 T cell receptor beta chains were all obtained from the same sample, sequenced in a study of monozygotic twins with inflammatory bowel disease. TCRdb re-called the 5' RACE reads; one entry per CDR3 protein, DNA not given. Here the sample table reports a few hundred thousand distinct CDR3 sequences. Sample: blood. The source is a human donor with ulcerative colitis or Crohn's disease, or a healthy co-twin of an affected twin (not recorded which).

This sequence joins TRBV4-2 and TRBJ1-2; the TCRdb D gene call, TRBD1, has no DNA to confirm it. CDR3 length: 15 amino acids. Germline values: CDR1 LGHNA, CDR2 YNFKEQ. The CDR3: CASSQGEDRAYGYTF.

The J gene is TRBJ2-5, the V gene TRBV7-2; TCRdb returns TRBD2, unconfirmable since there is no DNA. The CDR3 runs 21 residues. Germline lookup yields CDR1 SGHTA and CDR2 FQGNSA. This CDR3 reads CASSPFGRGFYLAGGQETQYF. Drawing the rest from reference TRBV7-2 and TRBJ2-5, the complete variable domain is GAGVSQSPSNKVTEKGKDVELRCDPISGHTALYWYRQSLGQGLEFLIYFQGNSAPDKSGLPSDRFSAERTGGSVSTLTIQRTQQEDSAVYLCASSPFGRGFYLAGGQETQYFGPGTRLLVL.

V usage is TRBV4-1 and J usage is TRBJ1-4. The germline CDR1 and CDR2 sequences are MGHRA and YSYEKL. The CDR3 totals 14 residues. The chain's CDR3 is CASSPRLSNEKLFF.

This chain connects TRBV7-3 to TRBJ1-5. This CDR3 contains 18 residues. Germline CDR1 and CDR2: SGHTA and FQGTGA. CDR3 region: CASSLLPKTAYSNQPQHF.

The chain uses TRBV18 and TRBJ2-3. Germline CDR1 is KGHSH and CDR2 is LQKENI. The CDR3 is 14 amino acids. CDR3 amino acids: CASSPPSVSDTQYF.

The CDR3 sequence: CASSDQGRGAVNEQFF. J is TRBJ2-1 and V is TRBV25-1; absent DNA, TCRdb's TRBD1 call cannot be checked. The CDR3 extends over 16 amino acids. Germline V gives CDR1 MGHDK, CDR2 SYGVNS.

This chain uses TRBV4-3 with TRBJ2-1; TCRdb proposes TRBD2, but this gene call is untestable without DNA. Germline V gene lookup returns CDR1 LGHNA and CDR2 YSLEER. CDR3 length: 17 residues. CDR3 region: CASSHSSSGGAGNEQFF.

The chain recombines TRBV7-2 with TRBJ1-4; TCRdb returns TRBD1, unconfirmable since there is no DNA. CDR3 length: 15 amino acids. Looked up from germline, CDR1 is SGHTA and CDR2 is FQGNSA. The CDR3 loop is CASSFSGGGDEKLFF.

The V gene is TRBV5-1, the J gene TRBJ1-1; the TCRdb D gene call, TRBD1, has no DNA to confirm it. The CDR3 covers 14 residues. Germline V gene data show CDR1 as SGHRS and CDR2 as YFSETQ. CDR3 protein: CASSFDGKNTEAFF. Using reference TRBV5-1 and TRBJ1-1 for the parts outside the CDR3, the full variable domain is KAGVTQTPRYLIKTRGQQVTLSCSPISGHRSVSWYQQTPGQGLQFLFEYFSETQRNKGNFPGRFSGRQFSNSRSEMNVSTLELGDSALYLCASSFDGKNTEAFFGQGTRLTVV.

This sequence joins TRBV20-1 and TRBJ1-2; TCRdb's D call, TRBD1, is unchecked because there is no DNA. The CDR3 length is 12 residues. Per the germline V gene, CDR1 is DFQATT and CDR2 is SNEGSKA (reference sequence). The CDR3 is CSGGGTDYGYTF.

V and J are TRBV7-9 and TRBJ2-7; TCRdb's D call of TRBD2 is untestable without DNA. The CDR3 runs 14 residues. Germline values: CDR1 SEHNR, CDR2 FQNEAQ (reference sequence). This CDR3 reads CASSAPGLFYEQYF. Supplemented by reference TRBV7-9 and TRBJ2-7, the full variable domain reads DTGVSQNPRHKITKRGQNVTFRCDPISEHNRLYWYRQTLGQGPEFLTYFQNEAQLEKSRLLSDRFSAERPKGSFSTLEIQRTEQGDSAMYLCASSAPGLFYEQYFGPGTRLTVT.

J is TRBJ2-7 and V is TRBV5-1. In germline, CDR1 is SGHRS, CDR2 YFSETQ. The CDR3 has 13 amino acids. The CDR3 sequence: CASSLLGLGEQYF.

The chain recombines TRBV2 with TRBJ2-5; the D call from TCRdb, TRBD1, cannot be confirmed without DNA. The CDR3 is 17 amino acids. Germline V CDR1 and CDR2: SNHLY, FYNNEI. The CDR3 region is CASSDGDRDSYQETQYF.

The J gene is TRBJ2-1, the V gene TRBV6-2 or TRBV6-3. The CDR3 covers 14 residues. CDR1 and CDR2 (germline): MNHEY, SVGEGT. The CDR3 is CASSYWTGYNEQFF.

J is TRBJ2-1 and V is TRBV29-1; the D call from TCRdb, TRBD1, cannot be confirmed without DNA. There are 14 residues in the CDR3. CDR1 and CDR2 (germline): SQVTM, ANQGSEA. The CDR3: CSVVGTSSYNEQFF.

The rearrangement uses TRBV5-5 and TRBJ1-6; TCRdb names TRBD1, which stays unverified in the absence of DNA. CDR3 length equals 13 residues. CDR1 is SGHKS, CDR2 YYEKEE, per germline (reference sequence). This CDR3 reads CASSLIGGSPLHF.

The chain carries TRBV9 and TRBJ1-5; absent DNA, TCRdb's TRBD1 call cannot be checked. The CDR3 has 15 amino acids. Germline values: CDR1 SGDLS, CDR2 YYNGEE. The CDR3 is CASSVGDTSNQPQHF.

The chain links TRBV20-1 to TRBJ2-3; the D call of TRBD2 rests on TCRdb alone, since no DNA is present to check it. This CDR3 is 18 amino acids long. Germline CDR1 reads DFQATT; CDR2 reads SNEGSKA (reference sequence). The CDR3 sequence: CSARDSAQRGAGTDTQYF.

The chain uses TRBV6-1 and TRBJ1-3; TCRdb names TRBD1, which stays unverified in the absence of DNA. This CDR3 is built from 15 residues. Germline lookup yields CDR1 MNHNS and CDR2 SASEGT. This CDR3 reads CASSALTFSGNTIYF.

This chain uses TRBV12-3 or TRBV12-4 with TRBJ1-2; TCRdb's assignment of TRBD1 cannot be checked, as there is no DNA. The CDR3 is 19 residues long. CDR3 sequence reads: CASSFVRGVLGQPVYGYTF.

The chain uses TRBV5-1 and TRBJ2-7; the D call from TCRdb, TRBD1, cannot be confirmed without DNA. The CDR3 has 16 amino acids. Germline CDR1 is SGHRS and CDR2 is YFSETQ. CDR3 residues: CTSSLDAGTGVAEQYF.

The chain has TRBV5-6 and TRBJ2-3. Germline-derived CDR1 and CDR2 are SGHDT and YYEEEE. This CDR3 region has 14 residues. Here the CDR3 reads CASSLDRVRNTQYF.

The chain is built from TRBV12-3 or TRBV12-4 and TRBJ2-1; there is no DNA to check the TCRdb D call of TRBD2. CDR3 length: 16 amino acids. CDR3 loop: CASSLGAVSSYNEQFF.

The rearrangement links TRBV14 to TRBJ2-3; the TRBD2 assignment by TCRdb is unverifiable without DNA. CDR1 is SGHDN and CDR2 is FVKESK in the germline V gene. The CDR3 loop spans 15 amino acids. The CDR3 spells CASSRGDSSTDTQYF.

V gene TRBV6-6 combines with J gene TRBJ1-1; there is no DNA to check the TCRdb D call of TRBD1. The germline V gene has CDR1 MNHNY and CDR2 SVGAGI (reference sequence). The CDR3 consists of 14 residues. CDR3 protein: CASRPGQGVTGAFF.

The V gene is TRBV12-3 or TRBV12-4, the J gene TRBJ1-2; TCRdb picks TRBD1, but there is no DNA to check that call. The CDR3 spans 15 residues. CDR3 sequence reads: CASSLRGRYSYGYTF.

The chain recombines TRBV3-1 with TRBJ2-2; there is no DNA to check the TCRdb D call of TRBD2. This CDR3 region has 18 residues. CDR1 and CDR2 from the germline V gene are LGHDT and YNNKEL (reference sequence). This CDR3 is CASSQVASGGKNTGELFF.